Sequencing of this T cell receptor beta chain was carried out in a study of shared T cell receptors in the human thymus. This clone was counted a single time. Using immunoSEQ multiplex PCR, the repertoire was profiled, and TCRdb retains in-frame clones only, with some absent. The table has roughly 710,000 clones, 70% to 90% seen once. CDR3 length equals 16 residues. The germline V gene has CDR1 KGHSH and CDR2 LQKENI. V was trimmed by 4 bases and J by 3 bases, leaving 18 bases between them. Separately, the same data were catalogued under a study of human thymus T cells. This second study notes: Among the donors, all were healthy Finnish infants having corrective surgery for congenital heart defects. Corrective cardiac surgery supplied the resected thymus tissue. Thymic and blood repertoires seemed to favor certain V and J genes.

The sample comprised thymocytes. The source is a girl in the first two years of life with a congenital heart defect. This chain joins TRBV18 and TRBJ1-2; D is uncertain. CDR3 sequence reads: CASSRAPDGQDYGYTF. DNA of the CDR3: TGTGCCAGCTCACGGGCTCCTGACGGCCAGGACTATGGCTACACCTTC. Supplemented by reference TRBV18 and TRBJ1-2, the full variable domain reads NAGVMQNPRHLVRRRGQEARLRCSPMKGHSHVYWYRQLPEEGLKFMVYLQKENIIDESGMPKERFSAEFPKEGPSILRIQQVVRGDSAAYFCASSRAPDGQDYGYTFGSGTRLTVV.